These 14 T cell receptor beta chains originate from one sample sequenced in a study of blood T cell repertoires in COVID-19. Clones were read by immunoSEQ multiplex PCR, and TCRdb kept only the in-frame ones, dropping some. This table has 70,000 or so clones, roughly four fifths appearing once. Sequenced material: peripheral blood. These receptors were obtained from a man in his sixties with COVID-19, enrolled during active disease.

The chain joins TRBV3-1 (or the pseudogene TRBV3-2) to TRBJ2-5; unclear D gene. Trimming took 0 bases from V and 7 from J, leaving 12 bases between them. Germline V CDR1 and CDR2: LGHDT, YNNKEL (reference sequence). CDR3 length: 14 residues. The CDR3 nucleotides read TGTGCCAGCAGCCAAGACAGCGTCCATGGGACCCAGTACTTC. Translating gives CASSQDSVHGTQYF.

The rearrangement links TRBV5-1 to TRBJ1-3; the match to TRBD1 covers 7 bases. The V gene end was trimmed by 4 bases and the J gene end by 8 bases; junction bases not matched to a gene: 6. The CDR3 has 13 residues. Germline lookup yields CDR1 SGHRS and CDR2 YFSETQ. The CDR3: CASSVFTGDTIYF. CDR3 nucleotides: TGCGCCAGCAGCGTATTCACAGGGGACACCATATATTTT.

In this sample, this clone turned up once. The chain recombines TRBV3-1 (or the pseudogene TRBV3-2) with TRBJ2-2, with TRBD2 matching over 12 bases. In germline, CDR1 is LGHDT, CDR2 YNNKEL (reference sequence). This CDR3 is 17 amino acids long. The V and J ends lost 0 bases and 6 bases, in that order; junction bases with no gene match: 5. The CDR3 loop is CASSQDRLAGGSGELFF. The DNA for the CDR3 is TGTGCCAGCAGCCAAGATCGGCTAGCGGGGGGGTCCGGGGAGCTGTTTTTT.

The rearrangement uses TRBV7-9 and TRBJ2-7, with 10 nucleotides matching TRBD1. Germline loops: CDR1 SEHNR, CDR2 FQNEAQ (reference sequence). There are 17 residues in the CDR3. The ends lost 6 bases at V and 6 bases at J; junction bases unmatched: 17. The CDR3 loop is CASSLKDRGHLWGEQYF. The CDR3 DNA follows: TGTGCCAGCAGTTTAAAAGACAGGGGGCACCTTTGGGGCGAGCAGTACTTC.

This clone was counted a few times. The V and J genes are TRBV6-1 and TRBJ2-5; 10 bases line up with TRBD1. Germline-derived CDR1 and CDR2 are MNHNS and SASEGT. J gave up 5 bases and V 2 bases, and 5 bases lay outside the gene matches. CDR3 size: 15 residues. The CDR3 DNA sequence: TGTGCCAGCAGTGAATCTTGGACAGGGGGGGAGACCCAGTACTTC. Translated, it gives CASSESWTGGETQYF.

This sequence joins TRBV5-6 and TRBJ2-1, with 7 nucleotides matching TRBD1. Germline V gene lookup returns CDR1 SGHDT and CDR2 YYEEEE. CDR3 length: 12 residues. V gave up 5 bases and J gave up 9 bases; unmatched junction bases: 5. CDR3 in DNA: TGTGCCAGCAGGACAGGGTGGGGTGAGCAGTTCTTC. Translating gives CASRTGWGEQFF.

The chain recombines TRBV6-5 with TRBJ2-7; D perhaps matches TRBD2 (5 bases). This CDR3 is built from 14 residues. The V gene lost 6 bases and the J gene lost 6 bases, with 18 bases spanning the gap. CDR1 and CDR2 (germline): MNHEY, SVGAGI. The chain's CDR3 is CASSAQPRAGEQYF. CDR3 DNA sequence: TGTGCCAGCAGCGCTCAACCGAGGGCGGGCGAGCAGTACTTC.

V and J are TRBV27 and TRBJ2-7; maybe TRBD1 (6 bases). CDR1 is MNHEY and CDR2 is SMNVEV in the germline V gene (reference sequence). V was shortened by 9 bases and J by 0 bases, with 12 bases between the two germline ends. This CDR3 has 13 amino acids. DNA of the CDR3: TGTGCCAGTTGGACAGCCCGCTCCTACGAGCAGTACTTC. As protein: CASWTARSYEQYF.

The rearrangement links TRBV10-1 to TRBJ2-3; 7 nucleotides match TRBD2. The CDR3 loop spans 15 amino acids. In germline, CDR1 is WNHNN, CDR2 SYGVQD (reference sequence). V gave up 2 bases and J gave up 4 bases; unmatched junction bases: 6. The CDR3 loop reads CASSEPARGADTQYF. CDR3 DNA: TGCGCCAGCAGTGAGCCTGCCCGGGGGGCAGATACGCAGTATTTT.

This clone appeared a few times. The chain couples TRBV27 to TRBJ2-7, with 12 bases fitting TRBD1. Germline V gene data show CDR1 as MNHEY and CDR2 as SMNVEV (reference sequence). There are 14 residues in the CDR3. V lost 8 bases and J lost 6; bases outside the gene matches: 8. CDR3: CASGYRDRGREQYF. The CDR3 DNA is TGTGCCAGCGGCTACCGGGACAGGGGGCGCGAGCAGTACTTC.

This clone was seen more than once but under ten times. The rearrangement links TRBV5-1 to TRBJ2-5; D possibly corresponds to TRBD1 (6 bases). Germline CDR1 and CDR2: SGHRS and YFSETQ. Trimming took 0 bases from V and 3 from J, leaving 9 bases between them. This CDR3 region has 14 residues. The CDR3: CASSLDREKETQYF. The CDR3 region has the DNA TGCGCCAGCAGCTTGGACAGGGAGAAAGAGACCCAGTACTTC.

The chain has TRBV4-1 and TRBJ1-4; the D is unclear. The CDR3 length is 18 residues. Germline CDR1 MGHRA, CDR2 YSYEKL. Between the trimmed V and J ends, which lost 1 base and 6 bases, there was a span of 21 bases. The CDR3 coding sequence is TGCGCCAGCAGCCAAGTGGGTCTTGCGCGGACTGACTATGAAAAACTGTTTTTT. Residues: CASSQVGLARTDYEKLFF.

The chain carries TRBV6-1 and TRBJ1-1, with 7 bases aligning to TRBD1. The CDR3 covers 13 residues. CDR1 and CDR2 from the germline V gene are MNHNS and SASEGT. V dropped 1 base and J dropped 10; count of bases not matched to a gene: 6. CDR3 residues: CASSEETGTLAFF. In DNA, the CDR3 is TGTGCCAGCAGTGAAGAGACAGGGACGTTAGCTTTCTTT.

This rearrangement joins TRBV30 to TRBJ1-2; 7 bases match TRBD1. CDR3 size: 13 residues. V trimming: 1 base; J trimming: 4 bases; junction bases outside the gene matches: 3. Germline CDR1 GTSNPN, CDR2 SVGIG (reference sequence). CDR3 sequence reads: CAWSEGQLYGYTF. In DNA form, the CDR3 reads TGTGCCTGGAGTGAGGGACAGCTCTATGGCTACACCTTC.